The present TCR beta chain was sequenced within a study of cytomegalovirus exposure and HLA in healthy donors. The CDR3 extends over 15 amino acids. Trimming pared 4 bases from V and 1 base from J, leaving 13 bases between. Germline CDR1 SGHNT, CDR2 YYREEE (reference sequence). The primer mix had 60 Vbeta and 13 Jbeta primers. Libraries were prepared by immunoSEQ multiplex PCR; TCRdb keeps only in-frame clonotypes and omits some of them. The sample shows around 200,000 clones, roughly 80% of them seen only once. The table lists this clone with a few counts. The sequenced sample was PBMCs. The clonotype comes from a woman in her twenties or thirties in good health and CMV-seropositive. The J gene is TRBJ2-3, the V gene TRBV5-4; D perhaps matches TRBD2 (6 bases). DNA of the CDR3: TGTGCCAGCAGCAAAGGTAGCGGAGGCACAGATACGCAGTATTTT. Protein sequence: CASSKGSGGTDTQYF.